Listed here is a single T cell receptor beta chain. The antigen remains unidentified. This may stem from a read error, because a much larger clone lies one nucleotide away. Germline CDR1 and CDR2: SGHNT and YENEEA. The CDR3 length is 18 residues. These data originate in a study of T cell repertoires in cytomegalovirus infection. General observations from the study: Dominating the ex vivo response were HLA-C-restricted CMV-specific TCR beta clonotypes.

TCRdb itself ran the reads through MiXCR, one entry per CDR3 protein. Counted here are 100,000 or so distinct CDR3 sequences, about a quarter occurring once; the ten biggest clones make up about 39%. The source is a human donor in good health (CMV status not recorded). Some clones in this sample may be carry-over from other donors' samples. The sequencing input was CD8+ T cells from PBMCs. The V gene is TRBV11-3, the J gene TRBJ2-5; 10 bases agree with TRBD2. Here the CDR3 DNA reads TGTGTCAGCAGCTTAATTTCGGTAGCGGGGGGTCGCCAAGAGACCCAGTACTTC. This encodes CVSSLISVAGGRQETQYF.